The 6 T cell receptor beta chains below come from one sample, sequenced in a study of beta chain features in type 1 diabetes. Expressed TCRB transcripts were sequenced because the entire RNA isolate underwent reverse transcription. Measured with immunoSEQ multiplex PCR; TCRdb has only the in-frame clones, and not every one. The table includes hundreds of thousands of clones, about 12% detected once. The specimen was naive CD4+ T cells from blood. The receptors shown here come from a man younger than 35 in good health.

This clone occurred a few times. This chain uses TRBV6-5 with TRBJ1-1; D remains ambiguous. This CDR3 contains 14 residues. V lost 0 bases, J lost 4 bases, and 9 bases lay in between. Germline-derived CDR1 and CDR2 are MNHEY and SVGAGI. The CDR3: CASSYSDTSTEAFF. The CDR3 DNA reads TGTGCCAGCAGTTACTCAGACACGAGCACTGAAGCTTTCTTT.

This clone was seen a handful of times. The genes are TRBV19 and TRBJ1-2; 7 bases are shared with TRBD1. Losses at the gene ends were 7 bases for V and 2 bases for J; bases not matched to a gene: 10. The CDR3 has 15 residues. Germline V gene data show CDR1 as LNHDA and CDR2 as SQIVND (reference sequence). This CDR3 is CASTATGTVNYGYTF. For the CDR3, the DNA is TGTGCCAGTACCGCTACCGGGACAGTCAACTATGGCTACACCTTC.

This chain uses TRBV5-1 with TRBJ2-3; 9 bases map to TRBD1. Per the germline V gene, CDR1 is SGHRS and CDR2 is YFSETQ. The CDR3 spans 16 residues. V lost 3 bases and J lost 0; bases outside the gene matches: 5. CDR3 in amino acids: CASSYGTGSSTDTQYF. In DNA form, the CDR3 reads TGCGCCAGCAGCTACGGGACAGGGTCAAGCACAGATACGCAGTATTTT.

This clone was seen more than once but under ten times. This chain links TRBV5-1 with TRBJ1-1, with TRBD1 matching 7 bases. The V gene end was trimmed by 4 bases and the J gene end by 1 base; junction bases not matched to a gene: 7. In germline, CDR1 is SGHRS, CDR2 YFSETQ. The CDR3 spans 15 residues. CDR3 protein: CASSTISGGNTEAFF. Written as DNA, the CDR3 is TGCGCCAGCAGCACAATATCAGGGGGGAACACTGAAGCTTTCTTT. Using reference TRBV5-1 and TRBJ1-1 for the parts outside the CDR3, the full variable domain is KAGVTQTPRYLIKTRGQQVTLSCSPISGHRSVSWYQQTPGQGLQFLFEYFSETQRNKGNFPGRFSGRQFSNSRSEMNVSTLELGDSALYLCASSTISGGNTEAFFGQGTRLTVV.

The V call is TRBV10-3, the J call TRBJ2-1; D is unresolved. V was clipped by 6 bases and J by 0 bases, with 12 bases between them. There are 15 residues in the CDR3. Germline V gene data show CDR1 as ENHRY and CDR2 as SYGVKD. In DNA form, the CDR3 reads TGTGCCATCAGCCCCGCCATAGACTCCTACAATGAGCAGTTCTTC. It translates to CAISPAIDSYNEQFF.

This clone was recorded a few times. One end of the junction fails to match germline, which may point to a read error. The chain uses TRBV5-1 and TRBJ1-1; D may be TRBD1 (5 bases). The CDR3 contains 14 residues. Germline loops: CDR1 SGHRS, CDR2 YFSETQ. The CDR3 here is CASSLGQTNTELVF. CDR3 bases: TGCGCCAGCAGCTTGGGACAGACGAACACTGAATTGGTCTTT.